The entry that follows covers one T cell receptor beta chain sequence. Antigen: not known. The source of the sample is a study of Ad26.COV2.S vaccination and SARS-CoV-2 variants. Findings of the study overall: It was vaccine recipients, not placebo recipients, who had the higher spike-specific TCR breadth. Vaccinees reportedly had broad spike-specific CD8+ and CD4+ T cell responses.

Indicated treatment: 15 to 20 received Ad26.COV2.S at low or high dose, single or two shots; roughly 5 received placebo; per-sample allocation not given. Samples were taken on day 63 after the first vaccine or placebo injection. What was given as vaccine was an Ad26 vector encoding Wuhan-strain SARS-CoV-2 spike. The CDR3 has 15 residues. V trimming: 3 bases; J trimming: 3 bases; junction bases outside the gene matches: 1. The germline V gene encodes CDR1 MDHEN and CDR2 SYDVKM. Only in-frame clones appear in the TCRdb table, and some are missing; sequencing was by immunoSEQ multiplex PCR. In the table there are fewer than 600,000 clones, roughly 87% of which are singletons.

The clonotype comes from a person aged 18-65 years who received the Ad26.COV2.S COVID-19 vaccine or a placebo. Sequencing used peripheral blood, obtained in a trial of Ad26.COV2.S vaccine versus placebo. This rearrangement joins TRBV28 to TRBJ2-1; 11 positions agree with TRBD2. The CDR3 DNA reads TGTGCCAGCAGTTTTGGGACTAGCGGCTACAATGAGCAGTTCTTC. Amino acids: CASSFGTSGYNEQFF.